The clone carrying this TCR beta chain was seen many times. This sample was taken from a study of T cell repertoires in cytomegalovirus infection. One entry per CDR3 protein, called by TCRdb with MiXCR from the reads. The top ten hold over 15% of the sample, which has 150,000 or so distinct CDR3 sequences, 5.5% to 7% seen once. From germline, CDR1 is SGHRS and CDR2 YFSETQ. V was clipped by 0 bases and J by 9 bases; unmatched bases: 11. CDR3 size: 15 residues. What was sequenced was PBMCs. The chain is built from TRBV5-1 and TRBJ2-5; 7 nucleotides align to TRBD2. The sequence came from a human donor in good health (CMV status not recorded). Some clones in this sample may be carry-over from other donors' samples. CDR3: CASSLVPGLQEAQYF. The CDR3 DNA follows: TGCGCCAGCAGCTTGGTACCGGGACTACAAGAAGCCCAGTACTTC.